This TCR beta chain was obtained from a study of shared clonotypes between healthy human individuals. Study-wide findings and caveats: Sharing across a few donors was seen in around 5% of naive CD4 clonotypes.

Measured with immunoSEQ multiplex PCR; TCRdb has only the in-frame clones, and not every one. The sample lists about 1.5 million clones; approximately 98% were seen once. Concerning this clone: Antigen specificity is unknown.

Germline V gene lookup returns CDR1 KGHSH and CDR2 LQKENI. CDR3 length equals 16 residues. The trim removed 3 bases at V and 1 base at J, leaving 4 bases unmatched. The chain is built from TRBV18 and TRBJ1-5, with TRBD1 matching over 9 bases. Source material: naive CD4+ T cells sorted from blood. Sample subset: CD45RA+ positively selected. The TCR comes from a man aged 25 to 40 in good health. This CDR3 reads CASSPSGTGSNQPQHF. In DNA form, the CDR3 reads TGTGCCAGCTCACCTTCCGGGACAGGGAGCAATCAGCCCCAGCATTTT.